This entry is about one T cell receptor (beta chain). This CDR3 has 15 residues. V shed 6 bases, J shed 1 base, and the junction held 5 bases outside the gene matches. This sample was taken from a study of human T cells and chemical hapten exposure. Time point given: patch test 1, 2 weeks after DPC sensitization. Indicated treatment: therapeutic diphenylcyclopropenone sensitization with weekly scalp DPC. Using its own MiXCR run on the RACE reads, TCRdb lists one record per CDR3 protein. The top ten hold 7.5% to 10% of the sample, which has 70,000 to 80,000 distinct CDR3 sequences, about 31% seen once.

The V call is TRBV12-3 or TRBV12-4, the J call TRBJ2-3; TRBD2 matches 9 bases. Sample: whole blood, taken in connection with sensitization to the hapten diphenylcyclopropenone (DPC). The origin of this receptor is a middle-aged man with alopecia areata. Some clones in this sample may be carry-over from other donors' samples. The chain's CDR3 is CASRALAGRTDTQYF. Here the CDR3 DNA reads TGTGCCAGCAGAGCCCTAGCGGGGCGCACAGATACGCAGTATTTT.